These 29 T cell receptor beta chains share one sample of origin, sequenced in a study of cytomegalovirus exposure and HLA in healthy donors. The PCR was carried out with 60 Vbeta primers and 13 Jbeta primers. Clones were sequenced by immunoSEQ multiplex PCR, and TCRdb holds only the in-frame ones, with some missing. In total, the table holds about 58,000 clones. The specimen sequenced was PBMCs. These receptors all come from a woman in her late teens or twenties in good health and CMV-seronegative.

This sequence joins TRBV11-2 and TRBJ2-2; maybe TRBD2 (5 bases). Germline V gene data show CDR1 as SGHAT and CDR2 as FQNNGV. The CDR3 length is 15 residues. The ends were cut back, 1 base at V and 4 bases at J, with 10 bases in the middle. The CDR3 reads CASSLGSAGTGELFF. The DNA for the CDR3 is TGTGCCAGCAGCTTAGGCTCGGCGGGCACCGGGGAGCTGTTTTTT.

This chain joins TRBV5-1 and TRBJ2-7, with 7 bases lining up with TRBD1. J lost 2 bases, V lost 4 bases, and 6 bases had no gene match. CDR1 and CDR2 (germline): SGHRS, YFSETQ. This CDR3 comprises 14 residues. The CDR3 is CASSGWDRPYEQYF. The CDR3 nucleotides are TGCGCCAGCAGCGGGTGGGACAGACCCTACGAGCAGTACTTC.

The chain couples TRBV7-2 to TRBJ2-1; TRBD1 matches at 11 bases. CDR3 length: 13 amino acids. Germline-derived CDR1 and CDR2 are SGHTA and FQGNSA. Trimming cost V 11 bases and J 10 bases; bases outside gene matches: 10. This CDR3 reads CAGSGQGVREQFF. The CDR3 DNA sequence: TGTGCCGGATCGGGACAGGGGGTCCGGGAGCAGTTCTTC.

As DNA, the CDR3 is TGTGCCAGCAGTGAATGGCGGGGGGCATACAATGAGCAGTTCTTC. Its translation: CASSEWRGAYNEQFF. This chain uses TRBV6-1 with TRBJ2-1, with 8 bases fitting TRBD2. With V trimmed by 2 bases and J by 4 bases, 4 bases remained unmatched. The germline V gene encodes CDR1 MNHNS and CDR2 SASEGT. The CDR3 has 15 residues.

The CDR3 DNA reads TGTGCCGCTACTAAATGGATTGGCCAAGAGACCCAGTACTTC. Protein product: CAATKWIGQETQYF. The V and J genes are TRBV6-1 and TRBJ2-5; D unclear. V was clipped by 11 bases and J by 1 base, with 17 bases between them. CDR3 size: 14 residues. The germline V gene encodes CDR1 MNHNS and CDR2 SASEGT.

CDR3 sequence reads: CASSQGDRVRDQPQHF. CDR3 coding DNA: TGTGCCAGCAGCCAAGGGGACAGGGTTCGCGATCAGCCCCAGCATTTT. This sequence joins TRBV4-2 and TRBJ1-5, with 9 nucleotides matching TRBD1. This CDR3 region has 16 residues. The germline V gene has CDR1 LGHNA and CDR2 YNFKEQ. Unmatched junction bases numbered 6, after V lost 1 base and J lost 5 bases.

In the case of this clone: One end of the junction varies from germline; a read error may be responsible. This specimen includes other DNA sequences encoding the same CDR3. The chain carries TRBV6-1 and TRBJ2-7, with a weak D call TRBD2 (6 bases). CDR1 MNHNS and CDR2 SASEGT come from the germline V gene. The CDR3 is 15 amino acids. The CDR3 DNA sequence: TGTGCCAGCAGTGAAGTGGGGGGAGGCCACTACGAGCAATACTTC. This encodes CASSEVGGGHYEQYF.

The chain joins TRBV7-9 to TRBJ1-6; D is unclear. The germline gives CDR1 SEHNR, CDR2 FQNEAQ (reference sequence). V dropped 1 base and J dropped 10 bases, with 11 bases sitting between them. The CDR3 contains 14 residues. The CDR3 reads CASSLDPGGSPLHF. DNA for the CDR3: TGTGCCAGCAGCTTAGATCCGGGAGGATCACCCCTCCACTTT.

On this clone itself: An end of the junction differs from the germline gene, which may be a read error. This rearrangement joins TRBV11-1 to TRBJ1-1; 8 bases map to TRBD1. This CDR3 spans 14 amino acids. Looked up from germline, CDR1 is SGHAT and CDR2 is FQDESV (reference sequence). In DNA form, the CDR3 reads TGTGCCAACAGCTTAGACAGGGGAAGTACTGAAGCTTTCTTT. Translating it yields CANSLDRGSTEAFF.

CDR3 DNA: TGTGCCAGCAGCGGGGGACTAGCGGGAGACAATGAGCAGTTCTTC. It encodes CASSGGLAGDNEQFF. This chain joins TRBV9 and TRBJ2-1; TRBD2 agrees at 14 bases. This CDR3 region has 15 residues. V lost 3 bases and J lost 5; bases outside the gene matches: 1. Germline V lookup: CDR1 SGDLS, CDR2 YYNGEE.

The CDR3 region is CASSLLTSSGTEAFF. DNA for the CDR3: TGCGCCAGCAGCTTGTTGACCAGTTCGGGCACTGAAGCTTTCTTT. The genes are TRBV5-1 and TRBJ1-1; D is undetermined. CDR1 is SGHRS and CDR2 is YFSETQ in the germline V gene. Trimming cost V 1 base and J 4 bases, with 14 bases left between them. The CDR3 extends over 15 amino acids.

The chain uses TRBV7-9 and TRBJ2-2; a weak D match, TRBD2 (7 bases). There are 15 residues in the CDR3. Germline V lookup: CDR1 SEHNR, CDR2 FQNEAQ (reference sequence). Trimming took 5 bases from V and 10 from J, leaving 20 bases between them. Here the CDR3 DNA reads TGTGCCAGCAGCCCAAACAGGGAGGGAGTCGAGGAGCTGTTTTTT. It is translated as CASSPNREGVEELFF.

The chain links TRBV30 to TRBJ2-7, with TRBD1 matching 7 bases. V was pared by 0 bases and J by 2 bases, with 7 bases of the junction left unmatched. The CDR3 consists of 15 residues. Germline V gene data show CDR1 as GTSNPN and CDR2 as SVGIG (reference sequence). CDR3: CAWSVRGGWAYEQYF. CDR3 DNA sequence: TGTGCCTGGAGTGTACGAGGGGGCTGGGCCTACGAGCAGTACTTC.

This chain joins TRBV4-1 and TRBJ2-3; weak D call: TRBD2 (6 bases). V lost 2 bases and J 0 bases, leaving 18 bases between the germline ends. Germline CDR1 MGHRA, CDR2 YSYEKL. The CDR3 consists of 18 residues. The CDR3 DNA follows: TGCGCCAGCAGCCAATCTGAGCGGGCCCCCTTTAGCACAGATACGCAGTATTTT. Its protein product is CASSQSERAPFSTDTQYF.

The V call is TRBV5-1, the J call TRBJ2-1; possibly TRBD2 for D (6 bases). Trimming removed 9 bases from V and 10 bases from J, with 17 bases in between. This CDR3 comprises 12 residues. CDR1 is SGHRS and CDR2 is YFSETQ in the germline V gene. In nucleotides, the CDR3 is TGCGCCACCCGTCGGGGGACGGGGGAGCAGTTCTTC. As protein: CATRRGTGEQFF. The full variable domain, in which reference TRBV5-1 and TRBJ2-1 provide the parts outside the CDR3, is KAGVTQTPRYLIKTRGQQVTLSCSPISGHRSVSWYQQTPGQGLQFLFEYFSETQRNKGNFPGRFSGRQFSNSRSEMNVSTLELGDSALYLCATRRGTGEQFFGPGTRLTVL.

The chain recombines TRBV15 with TRBJ2-7, with 9 bases that match TRBD1. V shed 4 bases and J 2 bases; nucleotides not matched to a gene: 6. Germline V gene sequence: CDR1 LNHNV, CDR2 YYDKDF (reference sequence). The CDR3 extends over 15 amino acids. The CDR3 sequence is CATSTGTGNPYEQYF. CDR3 nucleotide sequence: TGTGCCACCAGCACCGGGACAGGGAATCCCTACGAGCAGTACTTC.

The chain carries TRBV29-1 and TRBJ2-7; 9 bases are a match to TRBD1. V shed 0 bases and J 4 bases; nucleotides not matched to a gene: 4. The CDR3 loop spans 14 amino acids. Germline lookup yields CDR1 SQVTM and CDR2 ANQGSEA. The CDR3 here is CSVEDQDRGYEQYF. The CDR3 nucleotides read TGCAGCGTTGAAGATCAGGACAGGGGTTACGAGCAGTACTTC.

The V and J genes are TRBV7-6 and TRBJ2-1; TRBD1 aligns across 8 bases. CDR1 is SGHVS, CDR2 FNYEAQ, per germline. The V and J ends lost 6 bases and 6 bases, in that order; junction bases with no gene match: 7. The CDR3 extends over 14 amino acids. The CDR3 bases are TGTGCCAGCAGGAACGCAGGGGGCTCCAATGAGCAGTTCTTC. Residues: CASRNAGGSNEQFF.

The chain employs TRBV27 and TRBJ1-1; perhaps TRBD1 as D (5 bases). Trimming cost V 1 base and J 1 base, with 10 bases left between them. This CDR3 contains 15 residues. Germline-derived CDR1 and CDR2 are MNHEY and SMNVEV (reference sequence). CDR3 DNA sequence: TGTGCCAGCAGTTTATTAGGGCAGGGGAACACTGAAGCTTTCTTT. Encoded protein: CASSLLGQGNTEAFF.

The V call is TRBV29-1, the J call TRBJ2-3; weak D call: TRBD1 (6 bases). Per the germline V gene, CDR1 is SQVTM and CDR2 is ANQGSEA. Trimming took 6 bases from V and 2 from J, leaving 18 bases between them. CDR3 length: 15 residues. DNA of the CDR3: TGCAGCGTAGAGACGACAGGATCTTACACAGATACGCAGTATTTT. This gives the protein CSVETTGSYTDTQYF.

The CDR3 reads CASSPRWGDDYGYTF. The CDR3 nucleotides are TGTGCCAGCTCACCCCGTTGGGGGGACGACTATGGCTACACCTTC. The J gene is TRBJ1-2, the V gene TRBV18; tentative D call: TRBD1 (5 bases). The CDR3 totals 15 residues. Germline assignment: CDR1 KGHSH and CDR2 LQKENI. The V end was cut by 3 bases, the J end by 3 bases, with 14 bases between.

The DNA for the CDR3 is TGCGCCAGCAGCTTGGCCTTAGGGGGGGAGGCTGAAGCTTTCTTT. Encoded protein: CASSLALGGEAEAFF. This rearrangement joins TRBV5-1 to TRBJ1-1, with TRBD1 as a possible D gene (6 bases). The CDR3 covers 15 residues. The germline CDR1 and CDR2 sequences are SGHRS and YFSETQ. V was pared by 0 bases and J by 6 bases, with 15 bases between.

The DNA for the CDR3 is TGTGCCAGCAGTGTAGGCCCGAGGAATGAGCAGTTCTTC. Its translation: CASSVGPRNEQFF. The chain recombines TRBV6-4 with TRBJ2-1; unclear D gene. Trimming shortened V by 4 bases and J by 7 bases, and 11 bases separated the two germline ends. The germline gives CDR1 MRHNA, CDR2 SNTAGT. The CDR3 is made up of 13 amino acids.

The chain uses TRBV29-1 and TRBJ1-1; D possibly corresponds to TRBD1 (6 bases). The CDR3 has 13 residues. Trimming removed 4 bases from V and 6 bases from J, with 15 bases in between. CDR1 is SQVTM and CDR2 is ANQGSEA in the germline V gene. The CDR3 region has the DNA TGCAGCGTTGTGGGTCAGGGGTGGTCTGAAGCTTTCTTT. Translation gives CSVVGQGWSEAFF.

This chain connects TRBV15 to TRBJ1-1, with no clear D. CDR3 length equals 14 residues. CDR1 and CDR2 (germline): LNHNV, YYDKDF (reference sequence). V was trimmed by 5 bases and J by 2 bases, leaving 12 bases between them. CDR3 bases: TGTGCCACCAGCGGCCGTCCATCCAACACTGAAGCTTTCTTT. Translation gives CATSGRPSNTEAFF.

This chain links TRBV19 with TRBJ1-2; 8 bases line up with TRBD1. Germline loops: CDR1 LNHDA, CDR2 SQIVND (reference sequence). With 6 bases clipped from V and 6 bases from J, the junction kept 6 bases outside the gene matches. The CDR3 covers 13 residues. The CDR3 loop is CASRPGGFHGYTF. CDR3 DNA sequence: TGTGCCAGTAGACCAGGGGGCTTCCATGGCTACACCTTC.

V and J are TRBV28 and TRBJ1-4; 8 bases fit TRBD1. Germline CDR1 and CDR2: MDHEN and SYDVKM. The CDR3 extends over 13 amino acids. V shed 6 bases and J 6 bases; nucleotides not matched to a gene: 3. CDR3 coding DNA: TGTGCCAGCAGACAGGGGGGGGATGAAAAACTGTTTTTT. Amino acid sequence: CASRQGGDEKLFF.

J is TRBJ2-7 and V is TRBV7-8; 16 nucleotides line up with TRBD2. The J segment lost 2 bases and the V segment lost 5 bases, leaving 6 bases of the junction unmatched. This CDR3 is built from 17 residues. CDR1 SGHVS and CDR2 FQNEAQ come from the germline V gene. The CDR3 nucleotides are TGTGCCAGCAGCCCAATGGGACTAGCGGGGGGGACCTACGAGCAGTACTTC. This gives the protein CASSPMGLAGGTYEQYF. Full variable domain (missing parts from reference TRBV7-8 and TRBJ2-7): GAGVSQSPRYKVAKRGQDVALRCDPISGHVSLFWYQQALGQGPEFLTYFQNEAQLDKSGLPSDRFFAERPEGSVSTLKIQRTQQEDSAVYLCASSPMGLAGGTYEQYFGPGTRLTVT.

The chain couples TRBV5-1 to TRBJ2-7; 11 bases match TRBD1. The CDR3 sequence is 14 residues long. Germline values: CDR1 SGHRS, CDR2 YFSETQ. V lost 4 bases, J lost 6 bases, and 6 bases stayed unmatched. The CDR3, as DNA: TGCGCCAGCAGCAAGGGACAGGGGGGAGGCGAGCAGTACTTC. Encoded protein: CASSKGQGGGEQYF.